The 13 T cell receptor beta chains in this list originate from one sample, sequenced in a study of siplizumab effects on memory and regulatory T cells. Profiled with immunoSEQ multiplex PCR; TCRdb holds only in-frame clones, not every one. The sample lists more than 85,000 clones, around 95% occurring once. The sequencing input was Tregs sorted from blood. All receptors derive from a human donor in good health.

The rearrangement links TRBV30 to TRBJ2-7; D is unresolved. Germline CDR1 and CDR2: GTSNPN and SVGIG (reference sequence). The CDR3 covers 15 residues. The V end was cut by 2 bases, the J end by 4 bases, with 18 bases between. The CDR3 sequence is CAWSLAQALGYEQYF. Written as DNA, the CDR3 is TGTGCCTGGAGTCTTGCCCAGGCCCTCGGGTACGAGCAGTACTTC.

This chain connects TRBV4-1 to TRBJ2-7; TRBD2 matches 9 bases. This CDR3 is built from 14 residues. V lost 4 bases to trimming and J lost 3 bases; unmatched junction nucleotides: 4. The germline V gene encodes CDR1 MGHRA and CDR2 YSYEKL. The chain's CDR3 is CASSLAGEGYEQYF. As DNA, the CDR3 is TGCGCCAGCAGCCTAGCGGGAGAGGGCTACGAGCAGTACTTC.

The chain joins TRBV28 to TRBJ2-1, with TRBD2 matching 9 bases. Germline V gives CDR1 MDHEN, CDR2 SYDVKM. The CDR3 sequence is 18 residues long. J gave up 3 bases and V 1 base, and 10 bases lay outside the gene matches. CDR3 sequence: CASSLSLAGKRHYNEQFF. The CDR3 nucleotides read TGTGCCAGCAGTTTATCCCTAGCGGGAAAACGACACTACAATGAGCAGTTCTTC.

This rearrangement joins TRBV7-3 to TRBJ2-7, with 8 bases fitting TRBD1. V was pared by 4 bases and J by 5 bases, with 13 bases of the junction left unmatched. The CDR3 is made up of 16 amino acids. Germline V CDR1 and CDR2: SGHTA, FQGTGA. CDR3 sequence: CASSYEPRTGFDEQYF. The CDR3 DNA reads as TGTGCCAGCAGCTACGAACCCCGGACAGGGTTTGACGAGCAGTACTTC. The full variable domain, with the rest looked up from reference TRBV7-3 and TRBJ2-7, is GAGVSQTPSNKVTEKGKYVELRCDPISGHTALYWYRQSLGQGPEFLIYFQGTGAADDSGLPNDRFFAVRPEGSVSTLKIQRTERGDSAVYLCASSYEPRTGFDEQYFGPGTRLTVT.

This clone was seen a single time. V usage is TRBV28 and J usage is TRBJ1-5; 7 nucleotides match TRBD1. The V and J ends lost 5 bases and 6 bases, in that order; junction bases with no gene match: 16. Germline assignment: CDR1 MDHEN and CDR2 SYDVKM. This CDR3 has 17 residues. CDR3 region: CASSLLNLAGGGQPQHF. The CDR3 DNA reads as TGTGCCAGCAGTCTACTGAATTTAGCAGGGGGGGGTCAGCCCCAGCATTTT. The complete variable domain, with remaining parts taken from reference TRBV28 and TRBJ1-5, reads DVKVTQSSRYLVKRTGEKVFLECVQDMDHENMFWYRQDPGLGLRLIYFSYDVKMKEKGDIPEGYSVSREKKERFSLILESASTNQTSMYLCASSLLNLAGGGQPQHFGDGTRLSIL.

The CDR3 reads CASSLVGTGVRNEQFF. CDR3 DNA sequence: TGCGCCAGCAGCTTGGTGGGGACAGGGGTTCGCAATGAGCAGTTCTTC. The rearrangement links TRBV5-1 to TRBJ2-1, with 10 bases matching TRBD1. Germline V gives CDR1 SGHRS, CDR2 YFSETQ. The CDR3 spans 16 residues. V lost 0 bases to trimming and J lost 6 bases; unmatched junction nucleotides: 6.

This chain uses TRBV5-8 with TRBJ2-7, with D possibly matching TRBD1 (6 bases). V was pared by 5 bases and J by 3 bases, with 12 bases between. The germline V gene encodes CDR1 SGHTS and CDR2 YDEGEE. The CDR3 is 13 amino acids. The CDR3 bases are TGTGCCAGCAGTGCTGACAGGAGCTACGAGCAGTACTTC. Encoded protein: CASSADRSYEQYF.

V is TRBV7-6 and J is TRBJ1-5; no firm D call. This CDR3 is 15 amino acids long. V dropped 0 bases and J dropped 6 bases, with 12 bases sitting between them. The germline V gene encodes CDR1 SGHVS and CDR2 FNYEAQ. CDR3 sequence: CASSLAAGAAQPQHF. The DNA for the CDR3 is TGTGCCAGCAGCTTAGCTGCGGGCGCAGCTCAGCCCCAGCATTTT.

By its share, this clone is medium-sized. DNA of the CDR3: TGTGCCAGCAGTTACCGGCTTTTTGGGACTAGCGTCTACGAGCAGTACTTC. This sequence encodes CASSYRLFGTSVYEQYF. The rearrangement uses TRBV28 and TRBJ2-7; 10 bases map to TRBD2. Germline V gene sequence: CDR1 MDHEN, CDR2 SYDVKM. The CDR3 is 17 residues long. Unmatched junction bases numbered 12, after V lost 4 bases and J lost 3 bases.

The chain uses TRBV27 and TRBJ1-2, with D maybe TRBD1 (6 bases). Trimming pared 7 bases from V and 6 bases from J, leaving 18 bases between. The germline V gene has CDR1 MNHEY and CDR2 SMNVEV (reference sequence). The CDR3 has 14 residues. CDR3 amino acids: CASTSFRGSDGYTF. CDR3 in DNA: TGTGCCAGCACCTCATTCAGGGGAAGCGATGGCTACACCTTC.

The J gene is TRBJ2-1, the V gene TRBV7-3; D might be TRBD1 or TRBD2, each matching 5 bases. Germline V gene lookup returns CDR1 SGHTA and CDR2 FQGTGA. The CDR3 is 15 amino acids. V was clipped by 6 bases and J by 0 bases, with 12 bases between them. The CDR3 protein is CASSLGDGSYNEQFF. The CDR3 DNA reads as TGTGCCAGCAGTTTAGGGGACGGCTCCTACAATGAGCAGTTCTTC. The variable domain in full, with the rest retrieved from reference TRBV7-3 and TRBJ2-1, is GAGVSQTPSNKVTEKGKYVELRCDPISGHTALYWYRQSLGQGPEFLIYFQGTGAADDSGLPNDRFFAVRPEGSVSTLKIQRTERGDSAVYLCASSLGDGSYNEQFFGPGTRLTVL.

This sequence joins TRBV12-5 and TRBJ2-1; possible D gene TRBD2, 6 bases. V lost 5 bases and J 10 bases, leaving 15 bases between the germline ends. The CDR3 consists of 13 residues. Germline lookup yields CDR1 LGHNT and CDR2 FRNRAP. The CDR3 nucleotides are TGTGCTAGTGGTCTGCGTTGGGGGGAGGAGCAGTTCTTC. It is translated as CASGLRWGEEQFF. Using reference TRBV12-5 and TRBJ2-1 for the parts outside the CDR3, the full variable domain is DARVTQTPRHKVTEMGQEVTMRCQPILGHNTVFWYRQTMMQGLELLAYFRNRAPLDDSGMPKDRFSAEMPDATLATLKIQPSEPRDSAVYFCASGLRWGEEQFFGPGTRLTVL.

The chain links TRBV5-1 to TRBJ2-7; D gene unclear. The CDR3 contains 15 residues. V dropped 4 bases and J dropped 1 base, with 15 bases sitting between them. Germline V gene sequence: CDR1 SGHRS, CDR2 YFSETQ. CDR3 sequence (DNA): TGCGCCAGCAGCACCGACCCCTCACCTTCCTACGAGCAGTACTTC. Amino acids: CASSTDPSPSYEQYF.